These 17 T cell receptor beta chains originate from one sample sequenced in a study of blood T cell repertoires in COVID-19. Clones were sequenced by immunoSEQ multiplex PCR, and TCRdb holds only the in-frame ones, with some missing. The sample consists of 90,000 or so clones, around 87% of them appearing once. Sequenced material: peripheral blood. These receptors originate from a human donor in a cohort sampled during active COVID-19.

The chain is built from TRBV13 and TRBJ2-1; D gene uncertain. V dropped 5 bases and J dropped 0 bases, with 14 bases sitting between them. The CDR3 is 16 amino acids. Germline V gene data show CDR1 as PRHDT and CDR2 as FYEKMQ (reference sequence). In DNA form, the CDR3 reads TGTGCCAGCAGCATGCGACAACCCTCCTCCTACAATGAGCAGTTCTTC. This gives the protein CASSMRQPSSYNEQFF. The variable domain in full, completed from reference TRBV13 and TRBJ2-1, reads AAGVIQSPRHLIKEKRETATLKCYPIPRHDTVYWYQQGPGQDPQFLISFYEKMQSDKGSIPDRFSAQQFSDYHSELNMSSLELGDSALYFCASSMRQPSSYNEQFFGPGTRLTVL.

In this sample, this clone turned up a few times. J is TRBJ1-4 and V is TRBV6-5; tentatively, D is TRBD1 (5 bases). Trimming took off 6 bases at V and 5 bases at J, with 10 bases between the two ends. This CDR3 comprises 13 residues. Per the germline V gene, CDR1 is MNHEY and CDR2 is SVGAGI. The CDR3: CASRGRENEKLFF. The CDR3 nucleotides are TGTGCCAGCAGGGGACGGGAGAATGAAAAACTGTTTTTT.

The chain joins TRBV19 to TRBJ1-1, with TRBD1 identical over 10 bases. The CDR3 is made up of 15 amino acids. Germline V CDR1 and CDR2: LNHDA, SQIVND (reference sequence). Losses at the gene ends were 6 bases for V and 6 bases for J; bases not matched to a gene: 10. In DNA form, the CDR3 reads TGTGCCAGTAGGGGATCGGACAGGGGGATTCCTGAAGCTTTCTTT. Amino acid sequence: CASRGSDRGIPEAFF.

The chain combines TRBV19 with TRBJ1-6; D remains unclear. CDR3 length: 16 amino acids. Trimming shortened V by 10 bases and J by 7 bases, and 23 bases separated the two germline ends. From germline, CDR1 is LNHDA and CDR2 SQIVND (reference sequence). CDR3 coding DNA: TGTGCCACCAAAGGAGAAGCAAATTTAGGCAATTCACCCCTCCACTTT. Amino acid sequence: CATKGEANLGNSPLHF. Combining the CDR3 with reference TRBV19 and TRBJ1-6 gives the whole variable domain DGGITQSPKYLFRKEGQNVTLSCEQNLNHDAMYWYRQDPGQGLRLIYYSQIVNDFQKGDIAEGYSVSREKKESFPLTVTSAQKNPTAFYLCATKGEANLGNSPLHFGNGTRLTVT.

This clone was detected once. The rearrangement joins TRBV9 to TRBJ2-1; 8 bases line up with TRBD2. Looked up from germline, CDR1 is SGDLS and CDR2 is YYNGEE. After removal of 0 bases from V and 0 bases from J, the junction contained 5 bases not matched to a gene. The CDR3 is made up of 17 amino acids. Here the CDR3 reads CASSVGRGASSYNEQFF. CDR3 bases: TGTGCCAGCAGCGTAGGGCGGGGGGCTAGCTCCTACAATGAGCAGTTCTTC.

The V gene is TRBV7-9, the J gene TRBJ1-2; the match to TRBD1 covers 11 bases. CDR1 is SEHNR and CDR2 is FQNEAQ in the germline V gene (reference sequence). The J segment lost 6 bases and the V segment lost 4 bases, leaving 4 bases of the junction unmatched. The CDR3 is 14 residues long. The DNA of the CDR3 is TGTGCCAGCAGCTACGGACAGGGGGCTAATGGCTACACCTTC. This codes for CASSYGQGANGYTF.

V and J are TRBV12-3 or TRBV12-4 and TRBJ1-1; D is uncertain. This CDR3 is 12 amino acids long. Deletions cut 8 bases from V and 4 bases from J, with 11 bases between. DNA for the CDR3: TGTGCCAGCCTCCGTAGCGGCACTGAAGCTTTCTTT. This codes for CASLRSGTEAFF.

The J gene is TRBJ1-3, the V gene TRBV6-5; maybe TRBD1 (5 bases). This CDR3 contains 16 residues. Germline V gene data show CDR1 as MNHEY and CDR2 as SVGAGI. The V end was cut by 2 bases, the J end by 2 bases, with 13 bases between. The CDR3 bases are TGTGCCAGCAGTTACGGCACGTTCAGGGCTGGAAACACCATATATTTT. Protein: CASSYGTFRAGNTIYF.

This chain connects TRBV11-2 to TRBJ1-4; no firm D call. The length of the CDR3 is 15 residues. The V end lost 5 bases, the J end lost 0 bases, and 10 bases lay between the germline ends. Per germline, CDR1 SGHAT and CDR2 FQNNGV. The CDR3 sequence is CASSVGLATNEKLFF. DNA for the CDR3: TGTGCCAGCAGCGTCGGACTCGCAACTAATGAAAAACTGTTTTTT.

The chain has TRBV19 and TRBJ2-1; perhaps TRBD1 as D (6 bases). Trimming took 6 bases from V and 1 from J, leaving 7 bases between them. The CDR3 contains 13 residues. CDR1 LNHDA and CDR2 SQIVND come from the germline V gene (reference sequence). CDR3 DNA sequence: TGTGCCAGTAGACAGGGTTCCTACAATGAGCAGTTCTTC. It encodes CASRQGSYNEQFF.

In this sample, this clone turned up a few times. The chain uses TRBV2 and TRBJ1-5, with 11 bases identical to TRBD1. Germline CDR1 SNHLY, CDR2 FYNNEI. V shed 6 bases, J shed 1 base, and the junction held 2 bases outside the gene matches. The CDR3 consists of 15 residues. In DNA form, the CDR3 reads TGTGCCAGCAGAGGGGACAGGGGGAGCAATCAGCCCCAGCATTTT. Protein: CASRGDRGSNQPQHF.

The rearrangement links TRBV6-5 to TRBJ1-2; 10 bases line up with TRBD1. The CDR3 has 14 residues. Germline-derived CDR1 and CDR2 are MNHEY and SVGAGI. Unmatched junction bases numbered 8, after V lost 6 bases and J lost 7 bases. CDR3 nucleotide sequence: TGTGCCAGCAGACCCGCGGGACAGGGGTTTGGCTACACCTTC. This gives the protein CASRPAGQGFGYTF.

This rearrangement joins TRBV18 to TRBJ1-5; D is undetermined. CDR3 length: 15 residues. The V and J ends lost 1 base and 4 bases respectively, with 11 bases between them. CDR1 and CDR2 (germline): KGHSH, LQKENI. The CDR3: CASSPLEAPNQPQHF. The CDR3 coding sequence is TGTGCCAGCTCACCACTGGAGGCCCCAAATCAGCCCCAGCATTTT.

The V and J genes are TRBV19 and TRBJ2-7; 9 bases are shared with TRBD1. With V trimmed by 5 bases and J by 5 bases, 7 bases remained unmatched. Germline CDR1 and CDR2: LNHDA and SQIVND (reference sequence). This CDR3 is 14 amino acids long. The CDR3 protein is CASSPQGTGNEQYF. DNA for the CDR3: TGTGCCAGTAGTCCTCAGGGGACAGGGAACGAGCAGTACTTC.

The chain recombines TRBV6-1 with TRBJ1-5; D may be TRBD1 (6 bases). The CDR3 has 15 amino acids. Germline V gene data show CDR1 as MNHNS and CDR2 as SASEGT. The germline V and J ends were trimmed by 1 base and 6 bases, with 13 bases remaining between them. The CDR3 nucleotides are TGTGCCAGCAGTGAAGAAGCAGGGGTTATTCAGCCCCAGCATTTT. Protein: CASSEEAGVIQPQHF.

This rearrangement joins TRBV5-6 to TRBJ2-7, with TRBD2 as a possible D gene (5 bases). Trimming took off 1 base at V and 1 base at J, with 9 bases between the two ends. Germline-derived CDR1 and CDR2 are SGHDT and YYEEEE. This CDR3 region has 14 residues. The DNA for the CDR3 is TGTGCCAGCAGCTTGATCGGGGAGTCCTACGAGCAGTACTTC. It is translated as CASSLIGESYEQYF.

This chain links TRBV5-1 with TRBJ1-1; D remains unclear. V lost 4 bases to trimming and J lost 4 bases, with 11 bases between them. The CDR3 runs 13 residues. Germline assignment: CDR1 SGHRS and CDR2 YFSETQ. The CDR3 spells CASSTYTGTEAFF. CDR3 DNA sequence: TGCGCCAGCAGCACCTACACGGGCACTGAAGCTTTCTTT.